The clone carrying this TCR beta chain appeared once. These data originate in a study of OX40 agonist ivuxolimab in advanced cancers. TCRdb's table, derived via immunoSEQ multiplex PCR, lists solely in-frame clones and lacks some. The sample has fewer than 100,000 clones; roughly 89% are singletons. The CDR3 length is 14 residues. Trimming shortened V by 4 bases and J by 7 bases, and 16 bases separated the two germline ends. Germline CDR1 MNHEY, CDR2 SVGAGI. The specimen was CD4+ or CD8+ T cells sorted from blood, collected in a trial of the OX40 agonist ivuxolimab. The V call is TRBV6-5, the J call TRBJ1-2; D is unclear. The clonotype was recovered from an adult with an advanced solid tumor such as melanoma, head and neck, liver or kidney cancer. The CDR3 nucleotides are TGTGCCAGCAGTTTCAACGACCTAAATCGTGGCTACACCTTC. This sequence encodes CASSFNDLNRGYTF.